Below, one TCR beta chain is given with its context. Clones were sequenced by immunoSEQ multiplex PCR, and TCRdb holds only the in-frame ones, with some missing. The table includes around 250,000 clones, over 80% detected once. This sample is drawn from a study of blood T cell repertoires in COVID-19. The CDR3 spans 15 residues. V shed 2 bases and J shed 0 bases, with 8 bases lying between them. Germline loops: CDR1 SGDLS, CDR2 YYNGEE. The V call is TRBV9, the J call TRBJ2-2; maybe TRBD1 (5 bases). The sequenced sample consisted of PBMCs or T cells enriched from blood (not recorded which). The sequence derives from a woman in her thirties or forties who had been exposed to COVID-19. CDR3 region: CASSVRGPNTGELFF. CDR3 bases: TGTGCCAGCAGCGTTAGGGGTCCGAACACCGGGGAGCTGTTTTTT.